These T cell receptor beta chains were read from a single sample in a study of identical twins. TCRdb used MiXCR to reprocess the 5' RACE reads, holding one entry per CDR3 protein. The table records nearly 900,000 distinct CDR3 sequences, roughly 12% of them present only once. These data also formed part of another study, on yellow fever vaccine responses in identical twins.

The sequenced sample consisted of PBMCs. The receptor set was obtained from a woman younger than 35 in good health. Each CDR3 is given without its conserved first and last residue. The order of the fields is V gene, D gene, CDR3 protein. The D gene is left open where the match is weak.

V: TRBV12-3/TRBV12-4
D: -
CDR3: ASCKRDSSYNEQF

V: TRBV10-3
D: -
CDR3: AISEEPPLAGANVLT

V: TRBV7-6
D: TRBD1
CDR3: ASSLLGTGQNEQF

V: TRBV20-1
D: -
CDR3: SARDGRTPRTDTQY

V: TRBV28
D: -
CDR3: ASSLPGLGTQY

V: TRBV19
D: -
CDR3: ASSIGTGSSYNEQF

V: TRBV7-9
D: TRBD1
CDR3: ASSPSTGGSLTGELF

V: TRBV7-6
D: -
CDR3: ASSLVSAPSTGELF

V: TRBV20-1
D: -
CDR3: SDRGLNYGYT

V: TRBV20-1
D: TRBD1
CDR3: SAEKTGGGTDTQY

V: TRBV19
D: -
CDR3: ASSRGMFGEQY

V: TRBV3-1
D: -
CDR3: ASSIGTQNIQY

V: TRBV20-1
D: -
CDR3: SARDIGNEGGLGETQY

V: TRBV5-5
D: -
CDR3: ASSLERGKTEAF

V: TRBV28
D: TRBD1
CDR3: ASSPRDRVVYEQY

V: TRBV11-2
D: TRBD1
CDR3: ASSLELPRTGPYEQY